This T cell receptor beta chain stems from a study of blood T cell repertoires in COVID-19. Study at large: Samples came from the United States, Italy and Spain, spanning acute and convalescent COVID-19. PBMCs, B-cell-depleted T cells, or T cells were the source of the cDNA or gDNA that made up the material.

This clone was seen only once. V lost 5 bases and J 0 bases, leaving 10 bases between the germline ends. The V gene's germline CDR1 is LGHDT and CDR2 YNNKEL (reference sequence). This CDR3 is 14 amino acids long. Study processing details: By means of reference gene primer amplification, nucleated cell counts were estimated. Assay: immunoSEQ multiplex PCR; the TCRdb copy retains only in-frame clones and omits some. That table supplies the V and J calls and clone size; D and trimming were determined from the DNA. This table holds 200,000 to 250,000 clones, 92% found once. Seattle cases were enrolled at active infection and followed longitudinally.

The sample was peripheral blood. The sequence was collected from a man aged 25 to 45 with COVID-19, enrolled during active disease. This sequence joins TRBV3-1 (or the pseudogene TRBV3-2) and TRBJ2-5, with D possibly being TRBD1 (6 bases). The CDR3: CASSFGQHQETQYF. For the CDR3, the DNA is TGTGCCAGCAGCTTCGGACAGCACCAAGAGACCCAGTACTTC.